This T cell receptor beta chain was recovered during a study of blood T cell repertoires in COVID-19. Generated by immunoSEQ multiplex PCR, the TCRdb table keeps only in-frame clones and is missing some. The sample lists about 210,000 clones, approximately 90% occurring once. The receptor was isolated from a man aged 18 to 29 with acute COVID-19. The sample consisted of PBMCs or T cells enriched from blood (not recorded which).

Here the CDR3 reads CASSSGQDNEQFF. The CDR3, as DNA: TGTGCCAGCAGTTCGGGACAGGACAATGAGCAGTTCTTC. The gene calls are TRBV28 and TRBJ2-1, with 8 bases lining up with TRBD1. V lost 4 bases, J lost 5 bases, and 1 base stayed unmatched. The CDR3 runs to 13 residues. The germline V gene encodes CDR1 MDHEN and CDR2 SYDVKM.